The clone carrying this T cell receptor (beta chain) was found many times. The antigen is undetermined. This sample is drawn from a study of response to subunit inactivated influenza vaccine. Study findings and constraints: Every seasonal influenza vaccination brings in few new T cells, the authors suggested.

The CDR3 has 14 residues. V lost 6 bases, J lost 4 bases, and 14 bases lay in between. From the RT-PCR reads, TCRdb called clonotypes with MiXCR, one entry per CDR3 protein. The sample lists some 500,000 distinct CDR3 sequences, 13% occurring once. The source of this sequence is a man aged 50 or older who received an inactivated influenza vaccine. This specimen was PBMCs from blood, taken 40 to 50 days after vaccination. The genes are TRBV12-3 or TRBV12-4 and TRBJ2-3, with D tentatively TRBD2 (5 bases). CDR3 region: CASSQDFGADTQYF. The CDR3, as DNA: TGTGCCAGCAGCCAGGACTTCGGGGCAGATACGCAGTATTTT.